The rows below give T cell receptor beta chains drawn from one sample of a study of regulatory T cells in long-lasting Graves disease. TCRdb independently ran MiXCR on the multiplex PCR reads; one entry per CDR3 protein. The table includes 700,000 or so distinct CDR3 sequences, 25% to 35% detected once. The source was peripheral blood mononuclear cells (PBMCs), collected when the disease was refractory, from a patient treated with antithyroid drugs. Receptors originate from a female donor with Graves disease. Each CDR3 is given without its conserved first and last residue.

ASSQAQGLEKLF	TRBJ1-4	TRBV3-1
ASSVAGPGQPQH	TRBJ1-5	TRBV27
ASSYTRLGGAYEQY	TRBJ2-7	TRBV6-9
ASNEGQGPPSPYEQY	TRBJ2-7	TRBV6-1
SAREYTGARNT	TRBJ1-2	TRBV20-1
ASSYWGRGETQY	TRBJ2-5	TRBV5-1
ASTPSTLNGYT	TRBJ1-2	TRBV12-3/TRBV12-4
ASSPNAGPQETQY	TRBJ2-5	TRBV5-1
ASTRPRQPQH	TRBJ1-5	TRBV28
ASSSGKITVNTEAF	TRBJ1-1	TRBV5-1
SVGPVAGGPDEQY	TRBJ2-7	TRBV29-1
ARGRGGGGETQY	TRBJ2-5	TRBV12-3/TRBV12-4
ARHRDRRTLAGGPSRSYEQY	TRBJ2-7	TRBV5-1
ASSLVGSRQPQH	TRBJ1-5	TRBV12-3/TRBV12-4
ASSPGLAGGYEQY	TRBJ2-7	TRBV7-9
ASSLGEGKNTEAF	TRBJ1-1	TRBV12-3/TRBV12-4
ASRTLTGRGNTIY	TRBJ1-3	TRBV6-2/TRBV6-3
SARGDWVEWYQETQY	TRBJ2-5	TRBV20-1
ASSLLPGADSNQPQH	TRBJ1-5	TRBV28
ASSLDGDFQY	TRBJ2-7	TRBV18
ASSHGTSGNNEQF	TRBJ2-1	TRBV5-1
ASSASGPGELF	TRBJ2-2	TRBV6-1
ASRPDRVGNTIY	TRBJ1-3	TRBV12-3/TRBV12-4
ASNYRPDSYNEQF	TRBJ2-1	TRBV12-3/TRBV12-4
ASSQRQGSGNTIY	TRBJ1-3	TRBV14
SARQGYSNQPQH	TRBJ1-5	TRBV20-1
ASSQDGGSGKQY	TRBJ2-7	TRBV28
SASDRVTEKLF	TRBJ1-4	TRBV20-1
ASSPKIIGNQPQH	TRBJ1-5	TRBV18
ASLGTRADQPQH	TRBJ1-5	TRBV6-1
ASSTRGGGTSGRAFYEQY	TRBJ2-7	TRBV11-1
ASSTAWDNSPLH	TRBJ1-6	TRBV11-2
ASNRDGATNEKLF	TRBJ1-4	TRBV2
SARQYYEQY	TRBJ2-7	TRBV29-1
ASSLEFTEAF	TRBJ1-1	TRBV28
ASSIRTSLEETQY	TRBJ2-5	TRBV6-1
ASSYELAGETQY	TRBJ2-5	TRBV6-5
ASSYSIQGAHGQY	TRBJ2-7	TRBV28
SAPGTGAWETQY	TRBJ2-5	TRBV29-1
ASSTGNAPYVQY	TRBJ2-7	TRBV6-1
ASRTNLGLGETQY	TRBJ2-5	TRBV28